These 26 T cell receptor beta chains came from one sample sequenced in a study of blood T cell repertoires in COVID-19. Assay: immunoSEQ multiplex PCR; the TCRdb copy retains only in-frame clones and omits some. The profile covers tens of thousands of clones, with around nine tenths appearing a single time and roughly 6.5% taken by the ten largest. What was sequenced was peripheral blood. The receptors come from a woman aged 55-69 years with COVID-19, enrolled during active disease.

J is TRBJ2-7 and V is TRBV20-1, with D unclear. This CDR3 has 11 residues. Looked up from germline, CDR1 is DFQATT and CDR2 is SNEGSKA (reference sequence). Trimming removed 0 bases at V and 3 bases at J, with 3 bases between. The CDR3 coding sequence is TGCAGTGCTAGAGATCTCTACGAGCAGTACTTC. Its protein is CSARDLYEQYF.

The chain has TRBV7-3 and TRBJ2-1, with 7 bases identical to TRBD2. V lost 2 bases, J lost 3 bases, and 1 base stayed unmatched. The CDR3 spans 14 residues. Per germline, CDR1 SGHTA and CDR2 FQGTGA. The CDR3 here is CASSLAGDYNEQFF. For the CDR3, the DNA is TGTGCCAGCAGCTTAGCGGGAGACTACAATGAGCAGTTCTTC.

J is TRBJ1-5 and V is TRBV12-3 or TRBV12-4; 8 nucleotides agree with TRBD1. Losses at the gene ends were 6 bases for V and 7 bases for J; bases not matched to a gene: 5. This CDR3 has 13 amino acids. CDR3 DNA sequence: TGTGCCAGCAGCCCCCGGACAGGGCAGCCCCAGCATTTT. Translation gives CASSPRTGQPQHF.

CDR3 in amino acids: CASSEWGGQGNEQFF. The DNA of the CDR3 is TGTGCCAGCAGTGAATGGGGGGGACAGGGCAATGAGCAGTTCTTC. The chain couples TRBV25-1 to TRBJ2-1; 9 nucleotides line up with TRBD1. This CDR3 spans 15 amino acids. Germline V lookup: CDR1 MGHDK, CDR2 SYGVNS. V lost 1 base and J lost 6; bases outside the gene matches: 4.

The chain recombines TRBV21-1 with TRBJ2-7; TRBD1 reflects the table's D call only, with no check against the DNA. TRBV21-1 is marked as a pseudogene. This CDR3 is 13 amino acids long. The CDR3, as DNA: TGTGCCAGCAGCAAAGACAGCACCTACGAGCAGTACTTC. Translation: CASSKDSTYEQYF.

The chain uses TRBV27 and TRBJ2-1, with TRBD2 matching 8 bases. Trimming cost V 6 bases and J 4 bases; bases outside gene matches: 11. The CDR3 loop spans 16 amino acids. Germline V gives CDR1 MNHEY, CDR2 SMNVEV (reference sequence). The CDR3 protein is CASRQTSGSGYNEQFF. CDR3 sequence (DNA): TGTGCCAGCAGGCAAACAAGCGGGAGCGGTTACAATGAGCAGTTCTTC.

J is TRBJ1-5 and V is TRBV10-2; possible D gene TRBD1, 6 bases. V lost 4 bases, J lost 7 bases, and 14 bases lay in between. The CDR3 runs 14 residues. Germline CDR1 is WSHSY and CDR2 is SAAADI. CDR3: CASSAGGYGQPQHF. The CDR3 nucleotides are TGCGCCAGCAGTGCTGGGGGCTACGGGCAGCCCCAGCATTTT.

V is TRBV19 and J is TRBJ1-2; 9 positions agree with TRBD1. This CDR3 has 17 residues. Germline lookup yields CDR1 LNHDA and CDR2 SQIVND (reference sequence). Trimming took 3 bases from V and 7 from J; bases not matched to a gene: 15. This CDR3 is CASSIGAQGANVRGYTF. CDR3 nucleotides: TGTGCCAGTAGTATTGGGGCACAGGGGGCTAACGTTCGTGGCTACACCTTC.

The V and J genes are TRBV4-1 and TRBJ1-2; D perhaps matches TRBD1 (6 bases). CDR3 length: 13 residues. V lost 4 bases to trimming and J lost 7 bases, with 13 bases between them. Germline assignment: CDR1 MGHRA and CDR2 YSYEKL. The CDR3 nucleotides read TGCGCCAGCAGCCCGAGGGACATTGGTGGCTACACCTTC. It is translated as CASSPRDIGGYTF.

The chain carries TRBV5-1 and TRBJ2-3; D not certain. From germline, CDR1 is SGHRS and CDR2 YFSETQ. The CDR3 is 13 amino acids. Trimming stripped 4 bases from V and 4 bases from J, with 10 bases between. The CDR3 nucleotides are TGCGCCAGCAGCCGGTCACGGTCAGATACGCAGTATTTT. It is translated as CASSRSRSDTQYF.

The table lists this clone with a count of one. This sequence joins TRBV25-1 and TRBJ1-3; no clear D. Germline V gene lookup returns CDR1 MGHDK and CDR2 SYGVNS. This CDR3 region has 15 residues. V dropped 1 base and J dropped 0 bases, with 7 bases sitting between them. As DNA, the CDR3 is TGTGCCAGCAGTGAATGGGCGAGCTCTGGAAACACCATATATTTT. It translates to CASSEWASSGNTIYF. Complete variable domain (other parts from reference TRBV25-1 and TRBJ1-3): EADIYQTPRYLVIGTGKKITLECSQTMGHDKMYWYQQDPGMELHLIHYSYGVNSTEKGDLSSESTVSRIRTEHFPLTLESARPSHTSQYLCASSEWASSGNTIYFGEGSWLTVV.

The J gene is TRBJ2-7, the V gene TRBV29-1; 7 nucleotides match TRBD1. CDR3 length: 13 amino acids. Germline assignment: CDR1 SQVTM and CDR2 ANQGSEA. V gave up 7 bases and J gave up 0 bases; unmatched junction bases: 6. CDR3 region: CSARQGYSYEQYF. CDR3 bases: TGCAGCGCCCGACAGGGTTACTCCTACGAGCAGTACTTC.

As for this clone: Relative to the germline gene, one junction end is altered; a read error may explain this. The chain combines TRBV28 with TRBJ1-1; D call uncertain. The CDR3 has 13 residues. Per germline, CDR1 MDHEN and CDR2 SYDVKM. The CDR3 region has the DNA TGTGCCAGCAGCCGCGCCGGGAACGCTGAAGCTTTCTTT. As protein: CASSRAGNAEAFF.

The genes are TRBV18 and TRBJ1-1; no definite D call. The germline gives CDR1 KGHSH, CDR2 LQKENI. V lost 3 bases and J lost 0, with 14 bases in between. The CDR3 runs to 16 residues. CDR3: CASSPVDSRMNTEAFF. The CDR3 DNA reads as TGTGCCAGCTCACCGGTAGACTCAAGAATGAACACTGAAGCTTTCTTT. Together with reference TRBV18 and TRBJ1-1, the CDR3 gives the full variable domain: NAGVMQNPRHLVRRRGQEARLRCSPMKGHSHVYWYRQLPEEGLKFMVYLQKENIIDESGMPKERFSAEFPKEGPSILRIQQVVRGDSAAYFCASSPVDSRMNTEAFFGQGTRLTVV.

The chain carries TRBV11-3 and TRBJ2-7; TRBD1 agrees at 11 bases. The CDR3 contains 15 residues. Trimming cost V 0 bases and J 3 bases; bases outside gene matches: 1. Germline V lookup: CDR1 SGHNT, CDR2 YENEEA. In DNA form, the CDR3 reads TGTGCCAGCAGCTTAGAGGACAGGGGGCTCTACGAGCAGTACTTC. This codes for CASSLEDRGLYEQYF.

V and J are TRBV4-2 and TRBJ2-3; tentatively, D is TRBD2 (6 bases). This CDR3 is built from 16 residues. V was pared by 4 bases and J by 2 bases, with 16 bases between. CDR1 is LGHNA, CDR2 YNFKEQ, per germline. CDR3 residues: CASSPLISGFTDTQYF. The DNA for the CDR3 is TGTGCCAGCAGCCCCTTGATCAGCGGGTTCACAGATACGCAGTATTTT.

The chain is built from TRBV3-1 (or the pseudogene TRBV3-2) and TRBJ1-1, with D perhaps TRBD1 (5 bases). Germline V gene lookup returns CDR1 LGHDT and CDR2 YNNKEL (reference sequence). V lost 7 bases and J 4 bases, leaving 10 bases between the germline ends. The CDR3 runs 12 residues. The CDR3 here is CASNLQGTEAFF. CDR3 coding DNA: TGTGCCAGCAATTTGCAGGGCACTGAAGCTTTCTTT.

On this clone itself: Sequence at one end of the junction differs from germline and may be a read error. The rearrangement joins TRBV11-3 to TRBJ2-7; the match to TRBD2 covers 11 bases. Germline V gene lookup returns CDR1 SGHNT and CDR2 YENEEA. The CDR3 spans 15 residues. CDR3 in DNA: TGTGCCAGCAGCTTACGACTAGCGGGAATCTACGGGCAGTACTTC. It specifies CASSLRLAGIYGQYF. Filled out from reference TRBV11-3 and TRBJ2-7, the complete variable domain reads EAGVVQSPRYKIIEKKQPVAFWCNPISGHNTLYWYLQNLGQGPELLIRYENEEAVDDSQLPKDRFSAERLKGVDSTLKIQPAELGDSAVYLCASSLRLAGIYGQYFGPGTRLTVT.

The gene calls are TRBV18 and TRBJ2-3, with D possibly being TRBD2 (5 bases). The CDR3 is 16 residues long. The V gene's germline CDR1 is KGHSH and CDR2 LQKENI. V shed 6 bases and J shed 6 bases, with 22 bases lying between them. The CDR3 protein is CASSTPGFMGADTQYF. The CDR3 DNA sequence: TGTGCCAGCTCCACACCGGGGTTCATGGGTGCGGATACGCAGTATTTT. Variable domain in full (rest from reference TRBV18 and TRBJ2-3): NAGVMQNPRHLVRRRGQEARLRCSPMKGHSHVYWYRQLPEEGLKFMVYLQKENIIDESGMPKERFSAEFPKEGPSILRIQQVVRGDSAAYFCASSTPGFMGADTQYFGPGTRLTVL.

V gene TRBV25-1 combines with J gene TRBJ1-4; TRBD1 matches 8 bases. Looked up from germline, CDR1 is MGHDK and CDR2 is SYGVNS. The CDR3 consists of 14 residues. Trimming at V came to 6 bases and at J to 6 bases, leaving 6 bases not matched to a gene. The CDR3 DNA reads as TGTGCCAGCAGGCCCGGGACAGGCTATGAAAAACTGTTTTTT. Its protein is CASRPGTGYEKLFF.

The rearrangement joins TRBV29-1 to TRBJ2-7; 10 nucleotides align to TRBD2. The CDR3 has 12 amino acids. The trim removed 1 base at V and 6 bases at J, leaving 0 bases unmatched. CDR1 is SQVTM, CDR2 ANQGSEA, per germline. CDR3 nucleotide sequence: TGCAGCGTTGAAGGACTAGCGGGCGAGCAGTACTTC. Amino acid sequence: CSVEGLAGEQYF.

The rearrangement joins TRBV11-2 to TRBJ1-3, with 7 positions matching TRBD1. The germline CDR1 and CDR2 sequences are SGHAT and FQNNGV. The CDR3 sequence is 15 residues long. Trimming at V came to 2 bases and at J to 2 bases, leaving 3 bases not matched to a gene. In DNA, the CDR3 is TGTGCCAGCAGCTTACTTACAGGGGCTGGAAACACCATATATTTT. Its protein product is CASSLLTGAGNTIYF.

CDR3 sequence reads: CASSPQGSNQPQHF. CDR3 in DNA: TGTGCCAGCAGCCCACAGGGGAGCAATCAGCCCCAGCATTTT. The V gene is TRBV4-2, the J gene TRBJ1-5; 7 bases are a match to TRBD1. The length of the CDR3 is 14 residues. Trimming took 4 bases from V and 1 from J; bases not matched to a gene: 1. The germline CDR1 and CDR2 sequences are LGHNA and YNFKEQ.

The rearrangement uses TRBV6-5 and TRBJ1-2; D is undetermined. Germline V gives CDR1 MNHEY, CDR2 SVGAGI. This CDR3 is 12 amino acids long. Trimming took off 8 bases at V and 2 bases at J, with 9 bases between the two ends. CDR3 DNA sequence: TGTGCCAGCCGGGGTTTAAACTATGGCTACACCTTC. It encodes CASRGLNYGYTF.

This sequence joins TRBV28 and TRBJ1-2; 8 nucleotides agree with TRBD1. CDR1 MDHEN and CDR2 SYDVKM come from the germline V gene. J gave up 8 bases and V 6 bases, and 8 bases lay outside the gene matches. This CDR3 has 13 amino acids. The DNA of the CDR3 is TGTGCCAGCAGCGTTACAGGGGGATGGGGCTACACCTTC. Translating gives CASSVTGGWGYTF.

CDR3 bases: TGTGCCAGTAGTAGTTTGGCGAACACTGAAGCTTTCTTT. Amino acid sequence: CASSSLANTEAFF. The gene calls are TRBV19 and TRBJ1-1; D remains ambiguous. Trimming cost V 4 bases and J 1 base, with 7 bases left between them. The CDR3 runs to 13 residues. CDR1 is LNHDA and CDR2 is SQIVND in the germline V gene (reference sequence).